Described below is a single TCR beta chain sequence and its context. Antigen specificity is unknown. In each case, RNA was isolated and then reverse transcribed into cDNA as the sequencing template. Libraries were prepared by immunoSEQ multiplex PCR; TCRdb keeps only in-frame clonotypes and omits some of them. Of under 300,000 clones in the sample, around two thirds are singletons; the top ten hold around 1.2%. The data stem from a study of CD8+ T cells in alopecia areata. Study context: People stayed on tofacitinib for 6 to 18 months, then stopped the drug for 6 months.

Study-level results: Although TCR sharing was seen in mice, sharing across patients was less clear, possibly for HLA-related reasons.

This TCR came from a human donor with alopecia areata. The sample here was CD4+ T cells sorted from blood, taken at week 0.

CDR3 in amino acids: CASSKGDIGSYEQYF. The CDR3 coding sequence is TGTGCCAGCAGCAAGGGGGACATCGGTTCCTACGAGCAGTACTTC. V gene TRBV21-1 combines with J gene TRBJ2-7; the DNA was not compared with TRBD1, the D call given in the table. TRBV21-1 is tagged as a pseudogene. CDR3 length: 15 residues.